Shown below are 5 T cell receptor beta chains from a single sample sequenced in a study of T cells in narcolepsy (dated by TCRdb to the late 2010s). The method behind the library was the immunoSEQ multiplex PCR assay. TCRdb re-hosts the immuneACCESS table, in-frame sequences only. Its copies lack some clones; in the studies checked, an unresolved V gene accounts for under half of them, and the cause for the rest is not known. Present in this sample are roughly 17,000 clones, over 55% of which were seen just once. 14% of the sample is taken by the ten largest. Material: CD45RA- memory CD8+ T cells from PBMCs. The sample's cell subset or site label is to be understood as: memory T cells sorted ex vivo from peripheral blood. Receptors were obtained from a human donor with narcolepsy.

The V call is TRBV7-8, the J call TRBJ1-1, with D maybe TRBD1 (6 bases). CDR3 length: 14 residues. V dropped 2 bases and J dropped 7 bases, with 14 bases sitting between them. CDR1 and CDR2 from the germline V gene are SGHVS and FQNEAQ. The CDR3 reads CASSLSPRGLEAFF. CDR3 bases: TGTGCCAGCAGCTTAAGCCCTCGGGGGCTTGAAGCTTTCTTT.

The chain carries TRBV9 and TRBJ2-1; D is ambiguous. CDR1 and CDR2 from the germline V gene are SGDLS and YYNGEE. The CDR3 has 14 residues. Trimming removed 2 bases from V and 0 bases from J, with 6 bases in between. The CDR3 loop is CASSVRSSYNEQFF. In nucleotides, the CDR3 is TGTGCCAGCAGCGTCCGCAGCTCCTACAATGAGCAGTTCTTC. Combining the CDR3 with reference TRBV9 and TRBJ2-1 gives the whole variable domain DSGVTQTPKHLITATGQRVTLRCSPRSGDLSVYWYQQSLDQGLQFLIQYYNGEERAKGNILERFSAQQFPDLHSELNLSSLELGDSALYFCASSVRSSYNEQFFGPGTRLTVL.

The chain links TRBV2 to TRBJ2-7; 10 bases are shared with TRBD1. This CDR3 comprises 14 residues. Per the germline V gene, CDR1 is SNHLY and CDR2 is FYNNEI. With V trimmed by 7 bases and J by 3 bases, 6 bases remained unmatched. CDR3 sequence (DNA): TGTGCCAGCACCCCGGGACAGGGGATCTACGAGCAGTACTTC. This encodes CASTPGQGIYEQYF.

In nucleotides, the CDR3 is TGTGCCAGCAGCTTGGGACTCAGGGGACCTATTTTCGGGGGCGAGCAGTACTTC. It specifies CASSLGLRGPIFGGEQYF. The chain links TRBV5-6 to TRBJ2-7, with D perhaps matching TRBD1 or TRBD2 (6 bases each). Trimming pared 0 bases from V and 6 bases from J, leaving 25 bases between. The CDR3 is 18 amino acids. Germline CDR1 is SGHDT and CDR2 is YYEEEE. The full variable domain, its missing parts supplied by reference TRBV5-6 and TRBJ2-7, is DAGVTQSPTHLIKTRGQQVTLRCSPKSGHDTVSWYQQALGQGPQFIFQYYEEEERQRGNFPDRFSGHQFPNYSSELNVNALLLGDSALYLCASSLGLRGPIFGGEQYFGPGTRLTVT.

This clone appeared a few times. The chain employs TRBV13 and TRBJ2-5, with 7 bases matching TRBD2. The CDR3 runs to 13 residues. V trimming: 2 bases; J trimming: 4 bases; junction bases outside the gene matches: 1. The germline V gene encodes CDR1 PRHDT and CDR2 FYEKMQ (reference sequence). CDR3 sequence reads: CASSLPGGETQYF. The CDR3 region has the DNA TGTGCCAGCAGCTTACCGGGAGGAGAGACCCAGTACTTC.